This TCR beta chain appears in the sequencing data of a study of cytomegalovirus exposure and HLA in healthy donors. Study-wide context: Earlier sequencing of about 179 million T cells yielded roughly 100 million unique TCR beta sequences.

PCR was performed using 60 Vbeta and 13 Jbeta primers. Sequencing was performed with immunoSEQ multiplex PCR; in TCRdb, only in-frame clones are kept and a portion is missing. The repertoire consists of about 180,000 clones, with around 80% occurring once and the leading ten covering 1.4%. CDR3 length: 12 amino acids. From germline, CDR1 is MNHNY and CDR2 SVGAGI (reference sequence). Trimming pared 6 bases from V and 4 bases from J, leaving 9 bases between. Remarks on this clone: Its antigen is undetermined.

Study-level points and caveats: Apart from CMV serostatus, no immune exposure information was available. Owing to their indistinguishability, certain V segments, notably TRBV6-2 and TRBV6-3, were excluded. Reportedly, diagnosis of cytomegalovirus status by the classifier showed high specificity and sensitivity.

Sequenced material: PBMCs. The clonotype was recovered from a man aged 18 to 35 in good health and CMV-seronegative. This chain connects TRBV6-6 to TRBJ1-2, with D perhaps matching TRBD1 (5 bases). The CDR3 nucleotides read TGTGCCAGCAGACCAGGGTCCTATGGCTACACCTTC. Translation: CASRPGSYGYTF.